Shown below are 8 T cell receptor beta chains from a single sample sequenced in a study of blood T cell repertoires in COVID-19. Method: immunoSEQ multiplex PCR; TCRdb's copy keeps in-frame clones and lacks some. The profile covers roughly 160,000 clones, with roughly 80% appearing a single time and 6.5% to 9.5% taken by the ten largest. The sample consisted of peripheral blood. The receptors stem from an elderly woman with COVID-19, enrolled during active disease.

The chain links TRBV4-1 to TRBJ2-2, with D perhaps TRBD1 (6 bases). V lost 2 bases and J lost 5, with 12 bases in between. This CDR3 region has 15 residues. Germline lookup yields CDR1 MGHRA and CDR2 YSYEKL. CDR3 in amino acids: CASSQRYRDTGELFF. The CDR3, as DNA: TGCGCCAGCAGCCAAAGATACAGGGATACCGGGGAGCTGTTTTTT.

The chain links TRBV29-1 to TRBJ2-7; 8 bases map to TRBD2. Germline assignment: CDR1 SQVTM and CDR2 ANQGSEA. The length of the CDR3 is 13 residues. The J segment lost 3 bases and the V segment lost 7 bases, leaving 8 bases of the junction unmatched. The CDR3 is CSGGRGGGYEQYF. The DNA for the CDR3 is TGCAGCGGCGGTCGGGGGGGAGGCTACGAGCAGTACTTC.

The chain is built from TRBV28 and TRBJ2-1; 13 positions agree with TRBD2. Germline CDR1 reads MDHEN; CDR2 reads SYDVKM. The CDR3 consists of 20 residues. V trimming: 0 bases; J trimming: 0 bases; junction bases outside the gene matches: 8. CDR3 coding DNA: TGTGCCAGCAGTTTATGGCCCGGGACTAGCGGGAAGAGCTCCTACAATGAGCAGTTCTTC. Protein sequence: CASSLWPGTSGKSSYNEQFF.

V usage is TRBV2 and J usage is TRBJ1-1; 11 bases map to TRBD1. Germline V gene lookup returns CDR1 SNHLY and CDR2 FYNNEI. Trimming at V came to 7 bases and at J to 0 bases, leaving 1 base not matched to a gene. The CDR3 has 14 amino acids. The CDR3 is CASMGQGVNTEAFF. For the CDR3, the DNA is TGTGCCAGCATGGGACAGGGGGTGAACACTGAAGCTTTCTTT.

The chain is built from TRBV6-6 and TRBJ1-5; no clear D. V was trimmed by 1 base and J by 6 bases, leaving 7 bases between them. Germline V lookup: CDR1 MNHNY, CDR2 SVGAGI (reference sequence). This CDR3 comprises 13 residues. CDR3 nucleotides: TGTGCCAGCAGTTACTTGGGAGGTCAGCCCCAGCATTTT. As protein: CASSYLGGQPQHF.

The V and J genes are TRBV4-1 and TRBJ2-2; D ambiguous. This CDR3 comprises 17 residues. The germline CDR1 and CDR2 sequences are MGHRA and YSYEKL. The V gene lost 1 base and the J gene lost 4 bases, with 16 bases spanning the gap. As DNA, the CDR3 is TGCGCCAGCAGCCAAGGGCTCCTAGGTGGCCCCACCGGGGAGCTGTTTTTT. Translated: CASSQGLLGGPTGELFF.

The rearrangement links TRBV5-1 to TRBJ2-7; TRBD2 matches 15 bases. After removal of 4 bases from V and 2 bases from J, the junction contained 13 bases not matched to a gene. CDR3 size: 19 residues. Germline CDR1 reads SGHRS; CDR2 reads YFSETQ. CDR3 sequence: CASSATWTSGGALTYEQYF. The CDR3 nucleotides are TGCGCCAGCAGCGCAACCTGGACTAGCGGGGGGGCCCTAACCTACGAGCAGTACTTC.

This clone was detected only once. The chain carries TRBV9 and TRBJ2-1, with 9 bases fitting TRBD2. Trimming at V came to 4 bases and at J to 9 bases, leaving 14 bases not matched to a gene. Germline CDR1 and CDR2: SGDLS and YYNGEE. The CDR3 has 16 residues. The DNA for the CDR3 is TGTGCCAGCAGCCAGGGAGTAGCGGGGGCCCGGAGTGAGCAGTTCTTC. Protein: CASSQGVAGARSEQFF. Full variable domain (outside the CDR3, taken from reference TRBV9 and TRBJ2-1): DSGVTQTPKHLITATGQRVTLRCSPRSGDLSVYWYQQSLDQGLQFLIQYYNGEERAKGNILERFSAQQFPDLHSELNLSSLELGDSALYFCASSQGVAGARSEQFFGPGTRLTVL.